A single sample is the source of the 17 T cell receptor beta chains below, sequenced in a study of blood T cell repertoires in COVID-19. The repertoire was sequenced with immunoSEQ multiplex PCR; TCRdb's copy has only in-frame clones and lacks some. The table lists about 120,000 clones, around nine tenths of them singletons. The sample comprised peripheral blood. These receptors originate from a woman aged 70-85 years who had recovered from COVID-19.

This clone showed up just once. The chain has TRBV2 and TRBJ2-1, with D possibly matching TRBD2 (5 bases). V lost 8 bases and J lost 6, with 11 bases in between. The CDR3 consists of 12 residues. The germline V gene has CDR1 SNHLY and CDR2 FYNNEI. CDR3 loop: CASLPGLNEQFF. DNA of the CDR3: TGTGCCAGCCTACCCGGACTCAATGAGCAGTTCTTC.

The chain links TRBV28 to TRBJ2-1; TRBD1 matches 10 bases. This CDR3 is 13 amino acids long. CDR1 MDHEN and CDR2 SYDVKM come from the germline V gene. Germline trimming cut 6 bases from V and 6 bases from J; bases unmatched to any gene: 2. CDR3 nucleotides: TGTGCCAGCAGAAGGACAGGGGGCAATGAGCAGTTCTTC. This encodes CASRRTGGNEQFF.

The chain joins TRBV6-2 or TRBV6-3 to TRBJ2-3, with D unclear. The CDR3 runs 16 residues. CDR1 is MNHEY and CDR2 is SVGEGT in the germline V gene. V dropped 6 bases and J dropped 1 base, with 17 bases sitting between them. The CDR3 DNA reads TGTGCCAGCAGCCGGATTATAGGAGTGGGCACAGATACGCAGTATTTT. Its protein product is CASSRIIGVGTDTQYF.

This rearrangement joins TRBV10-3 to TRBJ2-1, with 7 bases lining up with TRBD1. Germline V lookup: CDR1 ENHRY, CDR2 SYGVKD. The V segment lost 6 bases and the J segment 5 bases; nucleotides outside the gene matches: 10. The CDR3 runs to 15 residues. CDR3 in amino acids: CAIRNWDSGDNEQFF. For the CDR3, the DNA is TGTGCCATCAGGAATTGGGACAGTGGGGACAATGAGCAGTTCTTC.

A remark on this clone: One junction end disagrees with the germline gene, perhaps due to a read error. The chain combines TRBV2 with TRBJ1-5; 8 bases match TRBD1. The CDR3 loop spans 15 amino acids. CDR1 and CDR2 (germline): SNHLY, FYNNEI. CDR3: CASSSRQGSTQPQHF. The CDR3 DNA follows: TGTGCCAGCAGTTCCCGACAGGGGAGCACTCAGCCCCAGCATTTT. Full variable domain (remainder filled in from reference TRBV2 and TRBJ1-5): EPEVTQTPSHQVTQMGQEVILRCVPISNHLYFYWYRQILGQKVEFLVSFYNNEISEKSEIFDDQFSVERPDGSNFTLKIRSTKLEDSAMYFCASSSRQGSTQPQHFGDGTRLSIL.

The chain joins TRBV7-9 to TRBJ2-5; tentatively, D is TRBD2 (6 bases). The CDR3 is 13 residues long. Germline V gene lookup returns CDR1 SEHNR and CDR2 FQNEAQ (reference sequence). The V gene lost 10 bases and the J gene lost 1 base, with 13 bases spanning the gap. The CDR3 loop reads CATPRDSQETQYF. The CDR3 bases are TGTGCCACTCCGAGGGACTCCCAAGAGACCCAGTACTTC.

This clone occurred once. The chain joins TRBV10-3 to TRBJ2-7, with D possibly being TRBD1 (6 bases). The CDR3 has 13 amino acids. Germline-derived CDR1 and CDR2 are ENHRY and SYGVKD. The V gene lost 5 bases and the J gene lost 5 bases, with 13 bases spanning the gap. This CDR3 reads CAISLRDKDEQYF. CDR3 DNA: TGTGCCATCAGTCTTAGGGACAAGGACGAGCAGTACTTC.

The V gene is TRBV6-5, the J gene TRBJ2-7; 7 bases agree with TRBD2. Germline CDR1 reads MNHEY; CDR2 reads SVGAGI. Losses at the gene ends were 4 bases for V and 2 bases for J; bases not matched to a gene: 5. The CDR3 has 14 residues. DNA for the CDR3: TGTGCCAGCAGTTCCCCGGGACTAACCTACGAGCAGTACTTC. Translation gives CASSSPGLTYEQYF.

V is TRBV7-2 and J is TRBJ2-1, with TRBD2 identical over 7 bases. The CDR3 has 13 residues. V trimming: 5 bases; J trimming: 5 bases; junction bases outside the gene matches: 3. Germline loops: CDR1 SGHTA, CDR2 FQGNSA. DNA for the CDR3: TGTGCCAGCAGCCCCCGGGGGGACAATGAGCAGTTCTTC. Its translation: CASSPRGDNEQFF.

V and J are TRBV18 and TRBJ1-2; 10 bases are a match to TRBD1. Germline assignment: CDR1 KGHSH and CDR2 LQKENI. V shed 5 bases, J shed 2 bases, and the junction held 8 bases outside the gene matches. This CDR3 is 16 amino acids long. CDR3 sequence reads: CASSTSTGGANYGYTF. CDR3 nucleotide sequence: TGTGCCAGCTCAACTTCGACAGGGGGCGCGAACTATGGCTACACCTTC.

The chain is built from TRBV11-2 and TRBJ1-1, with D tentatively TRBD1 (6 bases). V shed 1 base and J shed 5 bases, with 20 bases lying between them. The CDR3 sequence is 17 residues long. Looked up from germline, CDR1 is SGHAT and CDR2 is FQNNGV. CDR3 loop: CASSLGLSGGQRTEAFF. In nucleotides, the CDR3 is TGTGCCAGCAGCTTAGGGTTGTCGGGGGGCCAAAGGACTGAAGCTTTCTTT.

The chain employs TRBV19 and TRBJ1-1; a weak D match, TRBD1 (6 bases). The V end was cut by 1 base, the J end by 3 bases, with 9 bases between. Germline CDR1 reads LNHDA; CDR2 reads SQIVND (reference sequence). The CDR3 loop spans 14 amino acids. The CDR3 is CASSIARGYTEAFF. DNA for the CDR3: TGTGCCAGTAGTATAGCCAGGGGATACACTGAAGCTTTCTTT.

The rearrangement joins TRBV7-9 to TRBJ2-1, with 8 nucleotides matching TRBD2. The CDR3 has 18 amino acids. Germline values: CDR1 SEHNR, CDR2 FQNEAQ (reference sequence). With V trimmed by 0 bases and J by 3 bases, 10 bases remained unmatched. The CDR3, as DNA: TGTGCCAGCAGCTTAGCCGGCGGGAGGCCCCTGCACTACAATGAGCAGTTCTTC. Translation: CASSLAGGRPLHYNEQFF.

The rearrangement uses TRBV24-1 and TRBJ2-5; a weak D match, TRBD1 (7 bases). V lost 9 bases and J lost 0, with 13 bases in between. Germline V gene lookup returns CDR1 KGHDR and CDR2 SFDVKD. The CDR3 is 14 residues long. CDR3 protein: CATSQGGYQETQYF. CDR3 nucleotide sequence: TGTGCCACCTCTCAGGGGGGATACCAAGAGACCCAGTACTTC.

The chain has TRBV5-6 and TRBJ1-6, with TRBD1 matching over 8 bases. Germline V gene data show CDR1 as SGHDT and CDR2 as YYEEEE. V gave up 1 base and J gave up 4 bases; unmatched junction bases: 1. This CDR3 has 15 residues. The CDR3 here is CASSLRTGYNSPLHF. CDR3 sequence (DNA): TGTGCCAGCAGCTTGAGGACAGGGTATAATTCACCCCTCCACTTT. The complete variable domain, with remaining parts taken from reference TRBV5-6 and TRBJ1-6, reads DAGVTQSPTHLIKTRGQQVTLRCSPKSGHDTVSWYQQALGQGPQFIFQYYEEEERQRGNFPDRFSGHQFPNYSSELNVNALLLGDSALYLCASSLRTGYNSPLHFGNGTRLTVT.

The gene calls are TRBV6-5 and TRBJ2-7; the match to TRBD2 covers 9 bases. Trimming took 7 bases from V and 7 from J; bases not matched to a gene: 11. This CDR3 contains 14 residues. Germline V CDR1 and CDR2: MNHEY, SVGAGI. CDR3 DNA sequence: TGTGCCAGCACCTACTCGGCGGGAGGGCAAGAGCAGTACTTC. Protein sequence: CASTYSAGGQEQYF.

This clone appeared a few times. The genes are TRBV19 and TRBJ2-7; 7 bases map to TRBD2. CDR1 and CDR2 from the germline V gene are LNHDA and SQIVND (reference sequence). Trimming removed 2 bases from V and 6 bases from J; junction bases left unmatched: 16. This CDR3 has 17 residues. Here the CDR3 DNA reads TGTGCCAGTAGTATAAGAGCGGGACCGACGTCCGTTGTCGAGCAGTACTTC. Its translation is CASSIRAGPTSVVEQYF.